This T cell receptor beta chain was profiled in a study of CD8+ T cells in alopecia areata. Study findings and constraints: Clonality exceeded that of normal scalp in lesional scalp, most notably in alopecia totalis/universalis.

V lost 4 bases and J 1 base, leaving 10 bases between the germline ends. Germline CDR1 SQVTM, CDR2 ANQGSEA. The CDR3 is 13 amino acids. RNA extraction was followed by reverse transcription into cDNA, which acted as the sequencing template. Method: immunoSEQ multiplex PCR; TCRdb's copy keeps in-frame clones and lacks some. The table has around 120,000 clones, approximately 60% seen once; the top ten hold around 5.7%. This clone appeared a single time. The antigen remains unidentified. Documented treatment: oral pan-JAK inhibitor, 5-10 mg twice daily. The chain carries TRBV29-1 and TRBJ1-1; D is uncertain. The sample here was CD4+ T cells sorted from blood, taken at week 4, from a patient treated with tofacitinib. This clonotype originated in a human donor with alopecia areata. Here the CDR3 reads CSVASQKNTEAFF. The CDR3 DNA reads as TGCAGCGTTGCCTCACAGAAGAACACTGAAGCTTTCTTT.